This T cell receptor beta chain was captured by sequencing in a study of shared clonotypes between healthy human individuals. This clone appeared once. Libraries were prepared by immunoSEQ multiplex PCR; TCRdb keeps only in-frame clonotypes and omits some of them. The sample contains around 550,000 clones, approximately 95% of which appear only once. CDR1 and CDR2 (germline): SGHTA, FQGTGA. The ends were cut back, 5 bases at V and 6 bases at J, with 13 bases in the middle. This CDR3 contains 13 residues. Donation came from healthy HIV-negative adults that had no recent acute infections or vaccinations. Donors, without exception, were Caucasian adults residing in Nashville, Tennessee.

The rearrangement uses TRBV7-3 and TRBJ1-1; maybe TRBD1 (5 bases). Source material: naive CD4+ T cells sorted from blood. The subset here: CD45RA+ positively selected. The receptor's source is a woman in her twenties or thirties in good health. The CDR3 here is CASSPDLRAEAFF. In DNA form, the CDR3 reads TGTGCCAGCAGCCCTGACCTCAGGGCTGAAGCTTTCTTT.